A selection of T cell receptor beta chains follows, all from one sample in a study of identical twins. TCRdb recomputed calls from the 5' RACE reads with MiXCR, one row per CDR3 protein. This table has about 330,000 distinct CDR3 sequences, about 12% appearing once. The same sample was also studied in work on yellow fever vaccine responses in identical twins.

Input material: CD8+ T cells sorted from blood. These receptors were collected from a woman aged 18-35 years in good health. CDR3s leave out the opening cysteine and the closing phenylalanine or tryptophan. For some rows the clone size is stated as once, few or many, or as a class when expanded; others skip it.

v_call clone_size cdr3_aa
TRBV4-1 . ASSQERGVSSEAF
TRBV25-1 few ASSEKAPGERKAHEQY
TRBV9 many ASAASGPGDTQY
TRBV20-1 . SARESRDQPQH
TRBV6-1 . ASSDTPSAGASTDTQY
TRBV7-8 . ASSLDGPYEQY
TRBV28 . ASSKGLALSYEQY
TRBV24-1 . ATSDFGAEVNTGELF
TRBV9 few ASSVGSGRAYEQY
TRBV5-1 . ASSPLRTNDHTQY
TRBV11-3 few ASSLVRNSYNEQF
TRBV15 . ATSREGIADATYNEQF
TRBV15 few ATSRRRDSNNEQF
TRBV3-1 . ASSRKGTGVGSLPGRATGELF
TRBV12-3/TRBV12-4 many ASTSGTPLGGELF
TRBV6-2/TRBV6-3 few ASSYSPTSGGPPSGETQY
TRBV6-4 once ASSDSGGVSYNEQF
TRBV27 few ASRGGQGKPYEQY
TRBV12-3/TRBV12-4 . ASISGAPLDEQF
TRBV10-3 few AITSGRGNEQF